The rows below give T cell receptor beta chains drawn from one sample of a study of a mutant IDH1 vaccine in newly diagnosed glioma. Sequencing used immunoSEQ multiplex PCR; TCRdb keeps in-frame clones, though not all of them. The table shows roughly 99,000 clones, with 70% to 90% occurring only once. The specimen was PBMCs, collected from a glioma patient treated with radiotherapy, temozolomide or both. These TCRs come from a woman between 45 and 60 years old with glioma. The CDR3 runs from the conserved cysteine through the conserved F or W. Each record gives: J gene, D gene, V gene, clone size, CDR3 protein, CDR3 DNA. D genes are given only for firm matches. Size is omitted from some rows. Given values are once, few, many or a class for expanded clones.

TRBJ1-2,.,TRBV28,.,CASSLLRDRGGSYGYTF,TGTGCCAGCAGTTTACTCCGGGACCGGGGGGGTAGCTATGGCTACACCTTC
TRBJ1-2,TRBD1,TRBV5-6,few,CASSMPGQGYGYTF,TGTGCCAGCAGCATGCCGGGACAGGGGTACGGCTACACCTTC
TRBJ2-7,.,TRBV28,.,CASTWGGRTYEQYF,TGTGCCAGCACCTGGGGCGGGCGTACCTACGAGCAGTACTTC
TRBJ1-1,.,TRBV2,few,CASRRENTEAFF,TGTGCCAGCCGCAGGGAGAACACTGAAGCTTTCTTT
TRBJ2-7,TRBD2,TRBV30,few,CAWSATRLAATYEQYF,TGTGCCTGGAGTGCAACCCGACTAGCAGCTACCTACGAGCAGTACTTC
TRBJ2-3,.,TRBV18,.,CASSQDTWGVNNTQYF,TGTGCCAGCTCACAGGATACATGGGGAGTTAATAATACGCAGTATTTT
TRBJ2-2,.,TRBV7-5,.,CAVHSDTGELFF,TGTGCCGTGCACTCGGACACCGGGGAGCTGTTTTTT
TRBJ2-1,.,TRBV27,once,CASSLFGGVMDEQFF,TGTGCCAGCAGTTTATTTGGGGGAGTAATGGATGAGCAGTTCTTC
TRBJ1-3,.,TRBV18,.,CASSPRTPNAGNTIYF,TGTGCCAGCTCACCAAGGACACCGAACGCTGGAAACACCATATATTTT
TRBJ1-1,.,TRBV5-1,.,CASSSPTGRVTEAFF,TGCGCCAGCAGCTCCCCGACGGGGAGGGTCACTGAAGCTTTCTTT
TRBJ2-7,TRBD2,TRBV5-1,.,CASSSGGTNSYEQYF,TGCGCCAGCAGCTCTGGCGGGACTAACTCCTACGAGCAGTACTTC
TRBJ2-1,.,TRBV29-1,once,CSVGGGSYNEQFF,TGCAGCGTTGGAGGGGGGTCCTACAATGAGCAGTTCTTC
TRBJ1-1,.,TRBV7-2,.,CASREPMNTEAFF,TGTGCCAGCAGGGAACCCATGAACACTGAAGCTTTCTTT
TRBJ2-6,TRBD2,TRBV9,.,CASSAAIGLASSGANVLTF,TGTGCCAGCAGCGCCGCCATTGGACTAGCGAGCTCTGGGGCCAACGTCCTGACTTTC
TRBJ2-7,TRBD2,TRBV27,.,CASSSGGRYEQYF,TGTGCCAGCAGTTCGGGCGGGAGATACGAGCAGTACTTC
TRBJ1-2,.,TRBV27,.,CASSLLAGTGYGYTF,TGTGCCAGCAGTTTATTGGCCGGAACCGGCTATGGCTACACCTTC
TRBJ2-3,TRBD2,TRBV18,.,CASSREGTDTQYF,TGTGCCAGCTCACGGGAGGGAACAGATACGCAGTATTTT
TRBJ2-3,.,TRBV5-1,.,CASSAGSLETDTQYF,TGCGCCAGCAGCGCGGGATCCCTTGAAACAGATACGCAGTATTTT
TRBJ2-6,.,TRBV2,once,CASRAGHRSGANVLTF,TGTGCCAGCAGGGCGGGACACCGCTCTGGGGCCAACGTCCTGACTTTC
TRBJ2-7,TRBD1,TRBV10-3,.,CAVKTGTEAYEQYF,TGTGCCGTCAAAACCGGGACAGAAGCCTACGAGCAGTACTTC
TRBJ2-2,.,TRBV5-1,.,CASSFTTGVGELFF,TGCGCCAGCAGCTTTACAACCGGCGTCGGGGAGCTGTTTTTT
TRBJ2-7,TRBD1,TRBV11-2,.,CASSLYGIRDRAYEQYF,TGTGCCAGCAGCTTGTACGGGATTCGGGACAGGGCCTACGAGCAGTACTTC